A single sample gave rise to the 10 T cell receptor beta chains below, sequenced in a study of T cell responses to AZD1222 COVID-19 vaccine. Sequencing used immunoSEQ multiplex PCR; TCRdb keeps in-frame clones, though not all of them. Counted here are fewer than 120,000 clones, roughly 92% occurring once; the ten biggest clones make up almost 2.5%. The material was peripheral blood, obtained 28 days after the second AZD1222 dose. The receptor source for this set is an adult who received the AZD1222 COVID-19 vaccine.

This clone has only one observation. This chain links TRBV7-9 with TRBJ2-7; 7 positions match TRBD2. CDR1 and CDR2 from the germline V gene are SEHNR and FQNEAQ (reference sequence). The CDR3 has 13 residues. Trimming cost V 1 base and J 6 bases; bases outside gene matches: 3. This CDR3 is CASSLGTRGEQYF. CDR3 DNA: TGTGCCAGCAGCTTAGGGACTAGGGGCGAGCAGTACTTC.

This chain links TRBV2 with TRBJ2-7, with 8 bases lining up with TRBD1. Trimming at V came to 7 bases and at J to 1 base, leaving 6 bases not matched to a gene. The CDR3 totals 14 residues. The germline CDR1 and CDR2 sequences are SNHLY and FYNNEI. For the CDR3, the DNA is TGTGCCAGCAAAGGACAGGGATTATCCTACGAGCAGTACTTC. It is translated as CASKGQGLSYEQYF.

This chain uses TRBV6-5 with TRBJ1-1, with 7 nucleotides matching TRBD1. The CDR3 contains 13 residues. The trim removed 2 bases at V and 5 bases at J, leaving 2 bases unmatched. Germline V gives CDR1 MNHEY, CDR2 SVGAGI. CDR3 sequence (DNA): TGTGCCAGCAGTTACCAGGGGGGGACTGAAGCTTTCTTT. Its protein is CASSYQGGTEAFF.

The rearrangement links TRBV7-9 to TRBJ1-6, with TRBD1 as a possible D gene (5 bases). This CDR3 has 15 amino acids. V dropped 5 bases and J dropped 8 bases, with 16 bases sitting between them. In germline, CDR1 is SEHNR, CDR2 FQNEAQ (reference sequence). The CDR3 sequence: CASSEFTGTYSPLHF. As DNA, the CDR3 is TGTGCCAGCAGCGAATTTACAGGAACCTATTCACCCCTCCACTTT.

The rearrangement uses TRBV2 and TRBJ2-7, with TRBD1 matching 7 bases. The CDR3 sequence is 14 residues long. V dropped 6 bases and J dropped 3; count of bases not matched to a gene: 8. Germline lookup yields CDR1 SNHLY and CDR2 FYNNEI. The CDR3 sequence is CASSVQTGFYEQYF. CDR3 DNA: TGTGCCAGCAGCGTACAGACAGGGTTCTACGAGCAGTACTTC.

This rearrangement joins TRBV27 to TRBJ2-7, with 9 bases identical to TRBD1. This CDR3 is built from 13 residues. The ends lost 6 bases at V and 2 bases at J; junction bases unmatched: 2. Germline V CDR1 and CDR2: MNHEY, SMNVEV (reference sequence). The CDR3 protein is CASRRQGAYEQYF. CDR3 bases: TGTGCCAGCAGAAGACAGGGGGCCTACGAGCAGTACTTC.

The gene calls are TRBV7-2 and TRBJ2-7; D unclear. Germline-derived CDR1 and CDR2 are SGHTA and FQGNSA. Trimming took off 5 bases at V and 4 bases at J, with 27 bases between the two ends. This CDR3 is built from 18 residues. The CDR3 here is CASSPSTSWAPIPYEQYF. CDR3 in DNA: TGTGCCAGCAGCCCTAGTACGTCGTGGGCGCCAATTCCATACGAGCAGTACTTC.

The genes are TRBV6-4 and TRBJ1-2, with 7 bases lining up with TRBD1. J gave up 7 bases and V 6 bases, and 20 bases lay outside the gene matches. The germline V gene has CDR1 MRHNA and CDR2 SNTAGT. The CDR3 length is 17 residues. This CDR3 reads CASSGRGGAGPISGYTF. Written as DNA, the CDR3 is TGTGCCAGCAGCGGGAGAGGGGGCGCGGGCCCTATCTCTGGCTACACCTTC.

This chain links TRBV3-1 (or the pseudogene TRBV3-2) with TRBJ1-6, with 9 bases aligning to TRBD1. Looked up from germline, CDR1 is LGHDT and CDR2 is YNNKEL (reference sequence). The CDR3 consists of 14 residues. Unmatched junction bases numbered 8, after V lost 3 bases and J lost 14 bases. The DNA of the CDR3 is TGTGCCAGCAGCCAGGGACAGGGTGGTTGGGCCCTCCACTTT. It translates to CASSQGQGGWALHF.

This chain links TRBV2 with TRBJ1-1, with D hard to call. CDR3 length: 11 residues. Between the trimmed V and J ends, which lost 6 bases and 1 base, there was a span of 3 bases. Germline V lookup: CDR1 SNHLY, CDR2 FYNNEI. The CDR3 loop reads CASRANTEAFF. CDR3 bases: TGTGCCAGCAGAGCGAACACTGAAGCTTTCTTT.